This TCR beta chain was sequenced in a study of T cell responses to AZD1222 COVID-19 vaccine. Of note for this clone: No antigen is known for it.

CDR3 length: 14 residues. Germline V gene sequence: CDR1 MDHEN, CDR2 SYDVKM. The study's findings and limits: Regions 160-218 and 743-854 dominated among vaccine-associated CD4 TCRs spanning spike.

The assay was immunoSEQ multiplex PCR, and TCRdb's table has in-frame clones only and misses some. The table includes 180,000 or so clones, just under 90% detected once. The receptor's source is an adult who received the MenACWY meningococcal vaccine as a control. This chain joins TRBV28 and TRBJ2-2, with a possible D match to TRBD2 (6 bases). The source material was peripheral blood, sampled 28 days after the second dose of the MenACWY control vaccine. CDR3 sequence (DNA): TGTGCTACCCTGGCGGGATATAAGACCGGGGAGCTGTTTTTT. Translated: CATLAGYKTGELFF.